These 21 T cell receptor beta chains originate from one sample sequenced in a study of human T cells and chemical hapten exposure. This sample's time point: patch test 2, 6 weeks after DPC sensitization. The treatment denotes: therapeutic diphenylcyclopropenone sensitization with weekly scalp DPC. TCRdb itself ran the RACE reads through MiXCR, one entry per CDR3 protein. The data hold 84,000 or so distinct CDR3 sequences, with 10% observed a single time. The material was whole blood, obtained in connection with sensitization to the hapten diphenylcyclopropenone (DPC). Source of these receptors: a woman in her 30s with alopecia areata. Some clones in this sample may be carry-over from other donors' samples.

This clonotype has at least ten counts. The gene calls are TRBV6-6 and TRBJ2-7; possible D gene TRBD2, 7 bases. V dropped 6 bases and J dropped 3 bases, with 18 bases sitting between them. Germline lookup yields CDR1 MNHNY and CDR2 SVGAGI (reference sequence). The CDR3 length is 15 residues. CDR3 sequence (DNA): TGTGCCAGCAGCTCCGCTGGGGGGGCCAACTACGAGCAGTACTTC. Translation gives CASSSAGGANYEQYF.

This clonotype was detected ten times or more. The CDR3 region is CSARQGSYEQYF. CDR3 DNA: TGCAGTGCTAGACAGGGTTCCTACGAGCAGTACTTC. The J gene is TRBJ2-7, the V gene TRBV20-1, with a possible D match to TRBD1 (5 bases). V dropped 2 bases and J dropped 1 base, with 6 bases sitting between them. Germline V lookup: CDR1 DFQATT, CDR2 SNEGSKA (reference sequence). This CDR3 has 12 amino acids.

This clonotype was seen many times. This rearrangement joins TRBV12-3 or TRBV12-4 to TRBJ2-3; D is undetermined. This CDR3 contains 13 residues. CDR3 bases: TGTGCTGCCAAGGGTGGGTACACAGATACGCAGTATTTT. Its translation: CAAKGGYTDTQYF.

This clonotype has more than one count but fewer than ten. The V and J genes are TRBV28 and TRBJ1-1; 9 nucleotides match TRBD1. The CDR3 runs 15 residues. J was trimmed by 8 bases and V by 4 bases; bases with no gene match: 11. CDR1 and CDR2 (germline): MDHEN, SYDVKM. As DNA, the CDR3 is TGTGCCAGCAGTTCAGACGGGACAGGGACTCTAGAAGCTTTCTTT. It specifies CASSSDGTGTLEAFF.

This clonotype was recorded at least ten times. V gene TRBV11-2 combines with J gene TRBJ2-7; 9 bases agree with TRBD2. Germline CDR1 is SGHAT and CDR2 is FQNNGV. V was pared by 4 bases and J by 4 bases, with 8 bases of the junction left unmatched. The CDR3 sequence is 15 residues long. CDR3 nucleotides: TGTGCCAGCAGCTCCGGACTAGCGTTATTATACGAGCAGTACTTC. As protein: CASSSGLALLYEQYF.

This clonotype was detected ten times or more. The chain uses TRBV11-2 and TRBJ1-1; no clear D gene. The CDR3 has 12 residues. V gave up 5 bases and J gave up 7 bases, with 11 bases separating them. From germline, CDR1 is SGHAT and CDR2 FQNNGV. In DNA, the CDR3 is TGTGCCAGCAGCCCTGGACCCCTTGAAGCTTTCTTT. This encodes CASSPGPLEAFF.

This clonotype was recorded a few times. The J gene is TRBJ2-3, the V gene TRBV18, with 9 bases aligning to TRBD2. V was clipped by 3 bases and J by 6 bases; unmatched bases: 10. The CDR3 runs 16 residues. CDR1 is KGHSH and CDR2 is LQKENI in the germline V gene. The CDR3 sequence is CASSPSSGGTGDTQYF. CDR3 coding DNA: TGTGCCAGCTCACCGAGCAGCGGGGGGACGGGTGATACGCAGTATTTT.

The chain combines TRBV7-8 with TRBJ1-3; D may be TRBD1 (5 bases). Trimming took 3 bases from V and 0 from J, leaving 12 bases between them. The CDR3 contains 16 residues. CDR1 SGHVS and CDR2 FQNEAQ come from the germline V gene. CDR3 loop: CASSFTRQGSGNTIYF. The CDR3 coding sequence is TGTGCCAGCAGCTTTACTCGCCAGGGCTCTGGAAACACCATATATTTT.

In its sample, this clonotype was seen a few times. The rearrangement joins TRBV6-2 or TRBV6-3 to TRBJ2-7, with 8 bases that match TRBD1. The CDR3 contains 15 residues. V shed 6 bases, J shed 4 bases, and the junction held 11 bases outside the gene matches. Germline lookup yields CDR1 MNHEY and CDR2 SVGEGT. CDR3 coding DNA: TGTGCCAGCAGCCAACCCCGGACAGGGTGGTACGAGCAGTACTTC. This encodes CASSQPRTGWYEQYF.

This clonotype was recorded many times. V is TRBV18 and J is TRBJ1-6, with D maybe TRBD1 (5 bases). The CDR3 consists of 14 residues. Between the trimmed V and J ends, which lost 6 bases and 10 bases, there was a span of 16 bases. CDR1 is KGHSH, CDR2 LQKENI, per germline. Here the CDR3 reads CASSPSRVLSPLHF. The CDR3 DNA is TGTGCCAGCTCTCCGAGCAGGGTCTTGTCACCCCTCCACTTT.

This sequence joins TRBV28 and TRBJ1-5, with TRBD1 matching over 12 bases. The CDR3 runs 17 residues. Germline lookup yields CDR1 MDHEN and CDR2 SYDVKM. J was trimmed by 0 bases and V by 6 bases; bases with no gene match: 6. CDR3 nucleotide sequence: TGTGCCAGCAGAGGGACAGGGGGCTTGAATAGCAATCAGCCCCAGCATTTT. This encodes CASRGTGGLNSNQPQHF.

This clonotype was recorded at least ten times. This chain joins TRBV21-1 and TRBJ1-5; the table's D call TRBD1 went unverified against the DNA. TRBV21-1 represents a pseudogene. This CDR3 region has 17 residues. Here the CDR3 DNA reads TGTGCCAGCACCCCCCATTGGGACAGGGTTAGCAATCAGCCCCAGCATTTT. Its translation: CASTPHWDRVSNQPQHF.

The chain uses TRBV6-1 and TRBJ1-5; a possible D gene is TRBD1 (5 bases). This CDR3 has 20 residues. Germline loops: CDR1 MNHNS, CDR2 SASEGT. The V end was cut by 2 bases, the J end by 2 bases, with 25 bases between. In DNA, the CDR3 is TGTGCCAGCAGTGAAAGTGTGGTAAGGGTCCCAAGAGGGGGCAATCAGCCCCAGCATTTT. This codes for CASSESVVRVPRGGNQPQHF.

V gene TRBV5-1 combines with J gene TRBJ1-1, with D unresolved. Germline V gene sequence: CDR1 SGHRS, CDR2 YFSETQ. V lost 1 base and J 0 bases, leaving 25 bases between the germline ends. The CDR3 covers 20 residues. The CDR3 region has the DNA TGCGCCAGCAGCTTGAATATGTTTTTCGAAGAATACACCCTGAACACTGAAGCTTTCTTT. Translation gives CASSLNMFFEEYTLNTEAFF. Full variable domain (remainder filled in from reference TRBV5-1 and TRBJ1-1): KAGVTQTPRYLIKTRGQQVTLSCSPISGHRSVSWYQQTPGQGLQFLFEYFSETQRNKGNFPGRFSGRQFSNSRSEMNVSTLELGDSALYLCASSLNMFFEEYTLNTEAFFGQGTRLTVV.

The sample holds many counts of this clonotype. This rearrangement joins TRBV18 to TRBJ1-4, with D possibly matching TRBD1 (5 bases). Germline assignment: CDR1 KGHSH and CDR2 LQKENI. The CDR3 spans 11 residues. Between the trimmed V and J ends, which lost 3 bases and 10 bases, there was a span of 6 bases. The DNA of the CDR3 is TGTGCCAGCTCACCGGGGGGAAAACTGTTTTTT. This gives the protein CASSPGGKLFF. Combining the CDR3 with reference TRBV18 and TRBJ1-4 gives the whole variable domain NAGVMQNPRHLVRRRGQEARLRCSPMKGHSHVYWYRQLPEEGLKFMVYLQKENIIDESGMPKERFSAEFPKEGPSILRIQQVVRGDSAAYFCASSPGGKLFFGSGTQLSVL.

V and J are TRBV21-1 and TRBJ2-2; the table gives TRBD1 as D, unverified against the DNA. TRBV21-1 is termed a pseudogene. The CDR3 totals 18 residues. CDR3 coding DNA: TGTGCCAGCAGCAAAATTCGGAGGGACAGGGACGTCGGCGGGGAGCTGTTTTTT. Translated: CASSKIRRDRDVGGELFF.

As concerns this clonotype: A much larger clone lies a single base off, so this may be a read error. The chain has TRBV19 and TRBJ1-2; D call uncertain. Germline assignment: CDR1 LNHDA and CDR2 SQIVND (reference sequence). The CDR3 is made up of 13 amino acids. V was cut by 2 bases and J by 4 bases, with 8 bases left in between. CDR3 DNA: TGTGCCAGTAGTATACGGGAGAGCTATGGCTACACCTTC. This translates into CASSIRESYGYTF.

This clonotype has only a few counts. The CDR3 protein is CASSQEIPIRSSGELFF. The DNA of the CDR3 is TGCGCCAGCAGCCAAGAGATACCCATAAGGTCATCCGGGGAGCTGTTTTTT. This sequence joins TRBV4-3 and TRBJ2-2; D is ambiguous. CDR1 and CDR2 (germline): LGHNA, YSLEER. The CDR3 contains 17 residues. With 0 bases removed from V and 6 bases from J, the gap between germline ends came to 17 bases.

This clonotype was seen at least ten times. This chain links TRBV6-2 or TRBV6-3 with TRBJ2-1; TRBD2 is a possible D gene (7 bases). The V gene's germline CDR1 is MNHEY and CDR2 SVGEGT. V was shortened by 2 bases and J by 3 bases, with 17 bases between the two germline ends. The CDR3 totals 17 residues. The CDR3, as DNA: TGTGCCAGCAGTTACCCTTTGGCGGGGGCCCTCTACAATGAGCAGTTCTTC. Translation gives CASSYPLAGALYNEQFF.

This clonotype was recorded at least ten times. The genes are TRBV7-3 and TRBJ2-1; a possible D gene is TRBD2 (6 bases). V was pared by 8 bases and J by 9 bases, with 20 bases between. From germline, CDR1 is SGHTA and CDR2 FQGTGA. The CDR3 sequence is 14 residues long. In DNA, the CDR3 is TGTGCCAGCCAAATAGCGGAGGGTCTGTCTGAGCAGTTCTTC. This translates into CASQIAEGLSEQFF. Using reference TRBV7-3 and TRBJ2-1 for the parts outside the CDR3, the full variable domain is GAGVSQTPSNKVTEKGKYVELRCDPISGHTALYWYRQSLGQGPEFLIYFQGTGAADDSGLPNDRFFAVRPEGSVSTLKIQRTERGDSAVYLCASQIAEGLSEQFFGPGTRLTVL.

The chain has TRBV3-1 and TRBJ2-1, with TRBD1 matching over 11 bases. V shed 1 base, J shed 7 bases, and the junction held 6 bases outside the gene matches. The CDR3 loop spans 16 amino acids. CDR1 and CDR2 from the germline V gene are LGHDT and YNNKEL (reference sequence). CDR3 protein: CASSQVAGQGGNEQFF. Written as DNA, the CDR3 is TGTGCCAGCAGCCAAGTTGCGGGACAGGGGGGGAATGAGCAGTTCTTC.